The present T cell receptor beta chain was sequenced within a study of T-cell reconstitution after alpha-beta-depleted transplantation in children listed by TCRdb under 2016. Describing the broader study: The study quantitatively tracked T-cell immune reconstitution after TCRalphabeta/CD19-depleted allogeneic hematopoietic cell transplantation in children using TCR repertoire profiling. The full study reports these points: The apparently early recovery of alphabetaT-cell counts about two months after transplant reportedly depended on only several hundred rapidly expanded clones that came from non-depleted graft cells. In some patients, the high TCRbeta diversity seen at day 60 was put down to recipient T cells and intrathymic progenitors that had survived conditioning. Hyperexpanded clone frequencies declined over subsequent months; after one year, T-cell counts and TCRbeta diversity were mostly attributed to newly produced T cells.

The time point label here, explained by the study, means: day 60 (about 2 months) after transplantation. The sample's treatment or condition label, decoded: allogeneic hematopoietic cell transplantation with graft depleted of TCRalphabeta T cells and CD19 B cells. Transplant recipients were children who received TCRalphabeta/CD19-depleted allogeneic hematopoietic cell grafts. The receptor library was made with PCR. TCRdb records Illumina HiSeq 2500 as the sequencer. Molecular barcoding was employed in the preparation of TCR libraries, with unique molecular identifiers being used to normalize TCRbeta repertoire quantification. The public reads were reanalyzed by TCRdb: fastp trimming at Q25, MiXCR alignment, in-frame beta chains only. Merged by CDR3 protein, the rows form single entries marked with the most common genes and DNA. The sample yields about 48,000 distinct CDR3 sequences; less than 6% were counted once. The ten largest clones represent about 33% of the sample.

On this clonotype: What this receptor recognizes is not known. Qualities for individual bases were not recorded, and no much larger clone is one base off.

At the junction V is shortened by 7 bases and J by 0 bases; bases outside the gene matches: 13. The CDR3 has 18 amino acids, counting the end cysteine and phenylalanine. Here the CDR3 DNA is all that survives: 54 bases in frame from base 1. CDR1 and CDR2 are read off the germline V gene (reference sequence) as SEHNR and FQNEAQ. The clonotype was recovered from a female patient aged 2-10 years who had a stem cell transplant for aplastic anemia, so the T cells may come from the graft donor. Rearrangement joined TRBV7-9 to TRBJ2-1; 9 central nucleotides agree with TRBD1. Sequencing used PBMCs, mostly from graft donor cells, obtained 60 days after TCRalphabeta/CD19-depleted stem cell transplant. The DNA sequence follows: TGTGCCAGCATCGACATCAGACAGGGGGTGAGCTCCTACAATGAGCAGTTCTTC. It codes for CASIDIRQGVSSYNEQFF. This CDR3, with the reference TRBV7-9 and TRBJ2-1 proteins standing in past its ends, gives the full variable domain DTGVSQNPRHKITKRGQNVTFRCDPISEHNRLYWYRQTLGQGPEFLTYFQNEAQLEKSRLLSDRFSAERPKGSFSTLEIQRTEQGDSAMYLCASIDIRQGVSSYNEQFFGPGTRLTVL.